This is a list of T cell receptor beta chains from one sample in a study of Graves' ophthalmopathy and Graves' hyperthyroidism. TCRdb re-called the multiplex PCR reads through MiXCR, storing one row per CDR3 protein. The sample lists approximately 700,000 distinct CDR3 sequences, about two fifths seen once, with more than 2.5% in the top ten. Source material: peripheral blood. The receptor set was obtained from an adult man with Graves' ophthalmopathy. Each CDR3 is given with its conserved first and last residue. The order of the fields is V gene, J gene, clone size, D gene, CDR3 DNA, CDR3 protein. D genes are given only for firm matches. A clone size is listed for some rows: how often the clone was seen (once, few, many), or a class if it is expanded.

V gene: TRBV30
J gene: TRBJ1-1
clone size: -
D gene: -
CDR3 DNA: TGTGCCTGGAGTGTCGGGAACACTGAAGCTTTCTTT
CDR3 protein: CAWSVGNTEAFF

V gene: TRBV29-1
J gene: TRBJ2-7
clone size: -
D gene: TRBD1
CDR3 DNA: TGCAGCGTTGTCGCGACAGGGGCCCACGAGCAGTACTTC
CDR3 protein: CSVVATGAHEQYF

V gene: TRBV29-1
J gene: TRBJ1-2
clone size: many
D gene: -
CDR3 DNA: TGCAGCGTTAGCTACAGGATGGCCGAGAAAAACTATGGCTACACCTTC
CDR3 protein: CSVSYRMAEKNYGYTF

V gene: TRBV11-3
J gene: TRBJ2-5
clone size: -
D gene: -
CDR3 DNA: TGTGCCAGCAGCTCCCTTTGGCAGGGCGAAGAGACCCAGTACTTC
CDR3 protein: CASSSLWQGEETQYF

V gene: TRBV20-1
J gene: TRBJ2-7
clone size: -
D gene: TRBD2
CDR3 DNA: TGCAGTGCCTCCTCAGGACTAGCGGGAAGCGAGCAGTACTTC
CDR3 protein: CSASSGLAGSEQYF

V gene: TRBV7-9
J gene: TRBJ2-5
clone size: few
D gene: -
CDR3 DNA: TGTGCCAGCAGTTTAGGATCAGGGGGGATCCAAGAGACCCAGTACTTC
CDR3 protein: CASSLGSGGIQETQYF

V gene: TRBV25-1
J gene: TRBJ2-2
clone size: few
D gene: -
CDR3 DNA: TGTGCCAGCACTACGACAGGCCCTAACACCGGGGAGCTGTTTTTT
CDR3 protein: CASTTTGPNTGELFF

V gene: TRBV7-9
J gene: TRBJ1-5
clone size: -
D gene: -
CDR3 DNA: TGTGCCAGCAGCTTAGCGCCGAAAACGGAGACCCAGCATTTT
CDR3 protein: CASSLAPKTETQHF

V gene: TRBV14
J gene: TRBJ1-5
clone size: many
D gene: TRBD1
CDR3 DNA: TGTGCCAGCAGCCAATCCGGAGGGGGCGGTCAGCCCCAGCATTTT
CDR3 protein: CASSQSGGGGQPQHF

V gene: TRBV6-5
J gene: TRBJ1-6
clone size: many
D gene: -
CDR3 DNA: TGTGCCAGCAGTTACTCGTCGGTCCCCGGTTCACCCCTCCACTTT
CDR3 protein: CASSYSSVPGSPLHF

V gene: TRBV7-6
J gene: TRBJ1-4
clone size: many
D gene: -
CDR3 DNA: TGTGCCAGCAGCTCCGGGTGGAGGGAAAAACTGTTTTTT
CDR3 protein: CASSSGWREKLFF

V gene: TRBV10-2
J gene: TRBJ1-5
clone size: -
D gene: TRBD1
CDR3 DNA: TGCGCCAGCAGGGGGGACAGCCACGAGCATTTT
CDR3 protein: CASRGDSHEHF

V gene: TRBV7-8
J gene: TRBJ2-5
clone size: -
D gene: -
CDR3 DNA: TGTGCTAGAGATGGAGGGGAGGAAGAGACCCAGTACTTC
CDR3 protein: CARDGGEEETQYF

V gene: TRBV7-9
J gene: TRBJ2-5
clone size: many
D gene: TRBD2
CDR3 DNA: TGTGCCAGCAGCTTAGAGGGCGGGAGGGCCAAGTACTTC
CDR3 protein: CASSLEGGRAKYF

V gene: TRBV6-5
J gene: TRBJ1-4
clone size: few
D gene: -
CDR3 DNA: TGTGCCAGCAGTCGAATTGAAACTAATGAAAAACTGTTTTTT
CDR3 protein: CASSRIETNEKLFF

V gene: TRBV10-3
J gene: TRBJ2-3
clone size: few
D gene: -
CDR3 DNA: TGTGCCATCAGTGAGTCGAGACGAAGCACAGATACGCAGTATTTT
CDR3 protein: CAISESRRSTDTQYF

V gene: TRBV29-1
J gene: TRBJ1-1
clone size: many
D gene: -
CDR3 DNA: TGCAGCGGAGGACAGAGGAACACTGAAGCTTTCTTT
CDR3 protein: CSGGQRNTEAFF

V gene: TRBV5-1
J gene: TRBJ2-3
clone size: -
D gene: TRBD1
CDR3 DNA: TGTGCCAGCAGCTTGGGACAGACAACCTTCTACACAGATACGCAGTATTTT
CDR3 protein: CASSLGQTTFYTDTQYF

V gene: TRBV29-1
J gene: TRBJ2-3
clone size: few
D gene: -
CDR3 DNA: TGCAGCGTTCGGCACGGAAGGCTAGCCACAGATACGCAGTATTTT
CDR3 protein: CSVRHGRLATDTQYF

V gene: TRBV7-8
J gene: TRBJ2-2
clone size: many
D gene: -
CDR3 DNA: TGTGCCAGCAGCTTAGACTTCTCCACCGGGGAGCTGTTTTTT
CDR3 protein: CASSLDFSTGELFF